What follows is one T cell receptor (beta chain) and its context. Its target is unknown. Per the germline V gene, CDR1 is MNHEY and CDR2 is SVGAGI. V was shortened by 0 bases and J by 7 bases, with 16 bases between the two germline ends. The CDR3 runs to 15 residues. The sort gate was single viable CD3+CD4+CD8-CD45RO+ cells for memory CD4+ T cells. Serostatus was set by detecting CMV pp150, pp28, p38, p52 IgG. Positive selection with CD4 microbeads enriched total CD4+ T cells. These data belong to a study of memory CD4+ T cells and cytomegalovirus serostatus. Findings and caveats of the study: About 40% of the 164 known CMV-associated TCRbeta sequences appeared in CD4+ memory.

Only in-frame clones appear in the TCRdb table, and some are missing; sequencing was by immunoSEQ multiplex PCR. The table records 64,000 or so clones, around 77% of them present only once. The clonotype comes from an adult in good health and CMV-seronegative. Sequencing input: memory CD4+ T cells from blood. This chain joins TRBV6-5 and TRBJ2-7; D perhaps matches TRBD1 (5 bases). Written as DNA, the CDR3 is TGTGCCAGCAGTTACTCAGGGGTGGTGGTTTCGGAGCAGTACTTC. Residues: CASSYSGVVVSEQYF.